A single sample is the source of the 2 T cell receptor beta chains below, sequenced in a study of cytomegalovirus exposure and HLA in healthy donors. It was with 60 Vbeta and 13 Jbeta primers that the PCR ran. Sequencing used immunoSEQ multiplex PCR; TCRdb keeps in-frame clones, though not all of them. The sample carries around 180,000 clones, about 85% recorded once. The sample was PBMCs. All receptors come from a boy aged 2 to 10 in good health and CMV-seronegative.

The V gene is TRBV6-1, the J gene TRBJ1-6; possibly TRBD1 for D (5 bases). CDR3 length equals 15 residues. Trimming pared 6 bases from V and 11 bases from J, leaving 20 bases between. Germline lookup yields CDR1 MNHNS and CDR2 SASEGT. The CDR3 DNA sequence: TGTGCCAGCAGGGTGGGCCCCGGGACTCAGACACCCCTCCACTTT. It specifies CASRVGPGTQTPLHF.

This chain's CDR3 is CATSRVSLGTREYEQYF. The CDR3, as DNA: TGTGCCACCAGCAGAGTGTCTCTTGGGACTAGAGAATACGAGCAGTACTTC. The rearrangement joins TRBV15 to TRBJ2-7, with 8 bases identical to TRBD2. The CDR3 length is 17 residues. Trimming cost V 1 base and J 4 bases; bases outside gene matches: 12. The germline CDR1 and CDR2 sequences are LNHNV and YYDKDF (reference sequence).